This T cell receptor (beta chain) was sequenced for a study of beta chain features in type 1 diabetes. CDR3 length equals 15 residues. Germline V gives CDR1 SGHRS, CDR2 YFSETQ. V lost 4 bases and J lost 4; bases outside the gene matches: 10. Investigators reverse transcribed all isolated RNA, so they sequenced expressed TCRB transcripts. The method was immunoSEQ multiplex PCR; TCRdb's version includes in-frame clones alone and lacks a portion of them. This sample has a few hundred thousand clones; approximately 10% occur once, and the top ten carry less than 1.5%. This clone has a handful of counts. The sequenced sample was central memory CD4+ T cells from blood. The chain combines TRBV5-1 with TRBJ2-7, with 8 bases fitting TRBD1. This sequence originates from a man aged 18 to 29 in good health. CDR3 DNA sequence: TGCGCCAGCAGCGCCACTCCAGGGGGCGCGTACGAGCAGTACTTC. Protein sequence: CASSATPGGAYEQYF.